The 8 T cell receptor beta chains in this list originate from one sample, sequenced in a study of cytomegalovirus exposure and HLA in healthy donors. Vbeta (60) and Jbeta (13) primers were used in the PCR. The data were produced by immunoSEQ multiplex PCR, yet TCRdb's version contains in-frame clones alone and is incomplete. The repertoire includes 50,000 to 70,000 clones, 55% to 85% of them detected once, and 30% to 35% sits in the top ten. Input material: PBMCs. These receptors were collected from a middle-aged man in good health and CMV-seropositive.

CDR3 DNA sequence: TGTGCTAGTGTCCCTTCCGGGACAGGTAAAAATGAGCAGTTCTTC. Encoded protein: CASVPSGTGKNEQFF. The rearrangement uses TRBV12-5 and TRBJ2-1; the match to TRBD1 covers 8 bases. With 7 bases clipped from V and 7 bases from J, the junction kept 12 bases outside the gene matches. Germline CDR1 and CDR2: LGHNT and FRNRAP. The CDR3 has 15 residues.

V gene TRBV5-1 combines with J gene TRBJ1-2; maybe TRBD1 (6 bases). Trimming removed 6 bases from V and 6 bases from J, with 18 bases in between. Germline-derived CDR1 and CDR2 are SGHRS and YFSETQ. This CDR3 is built from 14 residues. CDR3 coding DNA: TGCGCCAGCACCCCCTCGGGGGGGGCCCATGGCTACACCTTC. Protein sequence: CASTPSGGAHGYTF.

The chain is built from TRBV18 and TRBJ2-5; 14 bases map to TRBD2. CDR1 is KGHSH and CDR2 is LQKENI in the germline V gene. J gave up 1 base and V 4 bases, and 2 bases lay outside the gene matches. This CDR3 has 16 amino acids. The CDR3 region has the DNA TGTGCCAGCTCACTCGGGACTAGCGGGAGCCAAGAGACCCAGTACTTC. This encodes CASSLGTSGSQETQYF.

This clone was seen more than once but under ten times. This rearrangement joins TRBV30 to TRBJ2-1; TRBD1 matches at 7 bases. Per the germline V gene, CDR1 is GTSNPN and CDR2 is SVGIG (reference sequence). The CDR3 spans 16 residues. V lost 4 bases and J lost 6; bases outside the gene matches: 15. The CDR3 DNA is TGTGCCTGGACCTGGACAGGACTTGAGGTGGGCAATGAGCAGTTCTTC. It specifies CAWTWTGLEVGNEQFF.

This sequence joins TRBV19 and TRBJ2-4; possible D gene TRBD2, 7 bases. This CDR3 has 14 residues. The V end lost 4 bases, the J end lost 5 bases, and 12 bases lay between the germline ends. Per germline, CDR1 LNHDA and CDR2 SQIVND (reference sequence). The CDR3: CASSKGGGQNIQYF. For the CDR3, the DNA is TGTGCCAGTAGTAAAGGGGGGGGCCAAAACATTCAGTACTTC.

The gene calls are TRBV5-6 and TRBJ2-3; TRBD2 matches 10 bases. This CDR3 has 16 amino acids. The V gene's germline CDR1 is SGHDT and CDR2 YYEEEE. Trimming cost V 4 bases and J 4 bases; bases outside gene matches: 9. CDR3 nucleotide sequence: TGTGCCAGCAGCCAAGTTCGTCTAGCGGGGGCAGATACGCAGTATTTT. Translating it yields CASSQVRLAGADTQYF.

The chain carries TRBV7-9 and TRBJ1-1; 9 nucleotides line up with TRBD1. The CDR3 is 16 residues long. From germline, CDR1 is SEHNR and CDR2 FQNEAQ (reference sequence). The trim removed 2 bases at V and 0 bases at J, leaving 4 bases unmatched. DNA of the CDR3: TGTGCCAGCAGCTTATTGGGACAGGGAATGAACACTGAAGCTTTCTTT. Protein sequence: CASSLLGQGMNTEAFF.

The chain joins TRBV5-1 to TRBJ1-1; possible D gene TRBD1, 6 bases. Trimming took off 4 bases at V and 1 base at J, with 11 bases between the two ends. Germline values: CDR1 SGHRS, CDR2 YFSETQ. The CDR3 runs 14 residues. As DNA, the CDR3 is TGCGCCAGCAGCCTACAGACAGGGAACACTGAAGCTTTCTTT. Its translation is CASSLQTGNTEAFF.